Listed below are T cell receptor beta chains from one sample, sequenced in a study of T-cell reconstitution after alpha-beta-depleted transplantation in children. One entry per CDR3 protein results from TCRdb running MiXCR on the PCR reads. The sample includes about 400,000 distinct CDR3 sequences, approximately 20% of them seen just once. The sequenced sample was PBMCs from the stem cell graft donor, obtained from the stem cell graft. The receptor source for this set is a human donor who donated a stem cell graft to a child with acute myeloid leukemia. Both conserved end residues are part of each CDR3. Each record gives: J gene, D gene, clone size, V gene, CDR3 DNA, CDR3 protein. A D gene is named only where the DNA matches it firmly. Part of the rows lack a size; the others show once, few, many or a class for expanded clones.

j_call: TRBJ2-3
d_call: -
clone_size: few
v_call: TRBV20-1
cdr3_nt: TGCAGTGCTAGTTTGTCGAGCACAGATACGCAGTATTTT
cdr3_aa: CSASLSSTDTQYF

j_call: TRBJ2-1
d_call: TRBD1
clone_size: few
v_call: TRBV24-1
cdr3_nt: TGTGCCACCAGTGATATTGGGACAGACTACAATGAGCAGTTCTTC
cdr3_aa: CATSDIGTDYNEQFF

j_call: TRBJ2-1
d_call: -
clone_size: few
v_call: TRBV20-1
cdr3_nt: TGCAGTGCTTCCTACTCACCCACCTCCTACAATGAGCAGTTCTTC
cdr3_aa: CSASYSPTSYNEQFF

j_call: TRBJ1-1
d_call: TRBD1
clone_size: many
v_call: TRBV29-1
cdr3_nt: TGCAGCGTGGTCCCTTTAACAGGGGTTGAAGCTTTCTTT
cdr3_aa: CSVVPLTGVEAFF

j_call: TRBJ2-7
d_call: TRBD1
clone_size: -
v_call: TRBV6-5
cdr3_nt: TGTGCCAGCAGTTCTCGCCGGGACAGGGGTCACGAGCAGTACTTC
cdr3_aa: CASSSRRDRGHEQYF

j_call: TRBJ2-7
d_call: TRBD2
clone_size: many
v_call: TRBV3-1
cdr3_nt: TGTGCCAGCAGCCACCCCATCGGGACTAGCAGTTCCTACGAGCAGTACTTC
cdr3_aa: CASSHPIGTSSSYEQYF

j_call: TRBJ2-7
d_call: -
clone_size: once
v_call: TRBV6-5
cdr3_nt: TGTGCCAGCAGTTACTCGGGTGGCCGGTCGTCGGAGCAGTACTTC
cdr3_aa: CASSYSGGRSSEQYF

j_call: TRBJ2-5
d_call: -
clone_size: -
v_call: TRBV12-3/TRBV12-4
cdr3_nt: TGTGCCAGCAGGCTCAGGGGAGAGGGGACCCAGTACTTC
cdr3_aa: CASRLRGEGTQYF

j_call: TRBJ2-1
d_call: -
clone_size: few
v_call: TRBV27
cdr3_nt: TGTGCCAGCAGTTTCTCACTAGGGCCGGGGGTCAATGAGCAGTTCTTC
cdr3_aa: CASSFSLGPGVNEQFF

j_call: TRBJ2-7
d_call: -
clone_size: -
v_call: TRBV28
cdr3_nt: TGTGCCAGCAGTTGGATAAAGGTGGGGGAGCAGTACTTC
cdr3_aa: CASSWIKVGEQYF

j_call: TRBJ2-7
d_call: -
clone_size: -
v_call: TRBV7-2
cdr3_nt: TGTGCCAGCAGCCGAGATAGACCCTACGAGCAGTACTTC
cdr3_aa: CASSRDRPYEQYF

j_call: TRBJ2-2
d_call: TRBD2
clone_size: -
v_call: TRBV5-1
cdr3_nt: TGCGCCAGCAGCTTGACTAGCGGAGGCACCGGGGAGCTGTTTTTT
cdr3_aa: CASSLTSGGTGELFF

j_call: TRBJ2-7
d_call: -
clone_size: many
v_call: TRBV6-5
cdr3_nt: TGTGCCAGCAGGTCCCGGGGTAGGCAAGGGAACGAGCAGTACTTC
cdr3_aa: CASRSRGRQGNEQYF

j_call: TRBJ2-5
d_call: TRBD2
clone_size: -
v_call: TRBV7-9
cdr3_nt: TGTGCCAGCACCCTAGCGGGAGCGGGAGAGACCCAGTACTTC
cdr3_aa: CASTLAGAGETQYF

j_call: TRBJ2-7
d_call: TRBD1
clone_size: few
v_call: TRBV28
cdr3_nt: TGTGCCAGCGCACCGGGACAGACCTACGAGCAGTACTTC
cdr3_aa: CASAPGQTYEQYF

j_call: TRBJ2-5
d_call: -
clone_size: -
v_call: TRBV29-1
cdr3_nt: TGCAGCGTTGGACCCGAGCGAGAGACCCAGTACTTC
cdr3_aa: CSVGPERETQYF

j_call: TRBJ2-1
d_call: -
clone_size: many
v_call: TRBV20-1
cdr3_nt: TGCAGTGCGATGGCCGGGACCCAGTCGGATGAGCAGTTCTTC
cdr3_aa: CSAMAGTQSDEQFF

j_call: TRBJ2-7
d_call: -
clone_size: -
v_call: TRBV7-6
cdr3_nt: TGTGCCAGCAGTTCACAACTTGGGCCCCTCTTTGACGAGCAGTACTTC
cdr3_aa: CASSSQLGPLFDEQYF

j_call: TRBJ2-7
d_call: -
clone_size: few
v_call: TRBV7-3
cdr3_nt: TGTGCCAGCAGCTGGCGGGAAAACTACGAGCAGTACTTC
cdr3_aa: CASSWRENYEQYF

j_call: TRBJ2-7
d_call: TRBD2
clone_size: many
v_call: TRBV29-1
cdr3_nt: TGCAGCGTGCGCCTTAGCGGGGCAACCTACGAGCAGTACTTC
cdr3_aa: CSVRLSGATYEQYF

j_call: TRBJ2-1
d_call: TRBD1
clone_size: -
v_call: TRBV7-3
cdr3_nt: TGTGCCAGCAGCTTAAGCGGGACAGGTTCCTACAATGAGCAGTTCTTC
cdr3_aa: CASSLSGTGSYNEQFF

j_call: TRBJ1-1
d_call: -
clone_size: few
v_call: TRBV20-1
cdr3_nt: TGCAGTGCTAGAGATCAGGCCAGAACCTACACTGAAGCTTTCTTT
cdr3_aa: CSARDQARTYTEAFF

j_call: TRBJ2-1
d_call: -
clone_size: few
v_call: TRBV20-1
cdr3_nt: TGCAGTGCTAGGCTAGTATCAAGGAATGAGCAGTTCTTC
cdr3_aa: CSARLVSRNEQFF

j_call: TRBJ2-1
d_call: TRBD2
clone_size: many
v_call: TRBV12-3/TRBV12-4
cdr3_nt: TGTGCCAGCAGCCCCATGGGTAGCGGGAGTACATATGAGCAGTTCTTC
cdr3_aa: CASSPMGSGSTYEQFF

j_call: TRBJ2-2
d_call: -
clone_size: many
v_call: TRBV4-2
cdr3_nt: TGTGCCAGCAGCCAAGAGGGCCTCTCAGTAACCGGGGAGCTGTTTTTT
cdr3_aa: CASSQEGLSVTGELFF

j_call: TRBJ2-7
d_call: -
clone_size: -
v_call: TRBV20-1
cdr3_nt: TGCAGTGCTAGAGTACCGGGCCACCCCTACGAGCAGTACTTC
cdr3_aa: CSARVPGHPYEQYF

j_call: TRBJ1-4
d_call: -
clone_size: once
v_call: TRBV7-9
cdr3_nt: TGTGCCAGCAGCTTAGCGCTAGGGGTCCGGGATGAAAAACTGTTTTTT
cdr3_aa: CASSLALGVRDEKLFF

j_call: TRBJ2-7
d_call: -
clone_size: few
v_call: TRBV6-2/TRBV6-3
cdr3_nt: TGTGCCAGCAGTTACTCCGCAGGGAAGCAGTACTTC
cdr3_aa: CASSYSAGKQYF

j_call: TRBJ2-3
d_call: TRBD1
clone_size: few
v_call: TRBV20-1
cdr3_nt: TGCAGTGCTAGAGCTGGACAGGTCAGCACAGATACGCAGTATTTT
cdr3_aa: CSARAGQVSTDTQYF

j_call: TRBJ2-3
d_call: TRBD2
clone_size: -
v_call: TRBV5-1
cdr3_nt: TGCGCCGGCAGCTTGGACCGCGCTAGCGGGAGGGCCACAGATACGCAGTATTTT
cdr3_aa: CAGSLDRASGRATDTQYF

j_call: TRBJ2-1
d_call: -
clone_size: -
v_call: TRBV28
cdr3_nt: TGTGCCAGCAGTTTATCCCTAGCGCAGCCCTACAATGAGCAGTTCTTC
cdr3_aa: CASSLSLAQPYNEQFF

j_call: TRBJ1-3
d_call: -
clone_size: -
v_call: TRBV25-1
cdr3_nt: TGTGCCAGCAGTCAAGTCTTGTACTCTGGAAACACCATATATTTT
cdr3_aa: CASSQVLYSGNTIYF

j_call: TRBJ2-6
d_call: -
clone_size: many
v_call: TRBV12-3/TRBV12-4
cdr3_nt: TGTGCCAGCAGTAAGCAGGGGTACGGGGCCAACGTCCTGACTTTC
cdr3_aa: CASSKQGYGANVLTF

j_call: TRBJ2-2
d_call: -
clone_size: -
v_call: TRBV4-2
cdr3_nt: TGTGCCAGCAGCCCCACCGGGACTCCAAACACCGGGGAGCTGTTTTTT
cdr3_aa: CASSPTGTPNTGELFF

j_call: TRBJ2-1
d_call: TRBD2
clone_size: few
v_call: TRBV12-3/TRBV12-4
cdr3_nt: TGTGCCAGCAGTTTCGGTAGGGGACAGGGACTAGCGGGACACAATGAGCAGTTCTTC
cdr3_aa: CASSFGRGQGLAGHNEQFF

j_call: TRBJ2-2
d_call: TRBD2
clone_size: -
v_call: TRBV5-1
cdr3_nt: TGCGCCAGCAGCCCCGGACTAGCGTGGAGCGGGGAGCTGTTTTTT
cdr3_aa: CASSPGLAWSGELFF

j_call: TRBJ2-7
d_call: -
clone_size: many
v_call: TRBV29-1
cdr3_nt: TGCAGCGTTGTTAGAACTCCCTCCTACGAGCAGTACTTC
cdr3_aa: CSVVRTPSYEQYF

j_call: TRBJ1-2
d_call: -
clone_size: -
v_call: TRBV6-1
cdr3_nt: TGTGCCAGCAGTGTCGACAGCACTTATGGCTACACCTTC
cdr3_aa: CASSVDSTYGYTF

j_call: TRBJ2-1
d_call: TRBD1
clone_size: -
v_call: TRBV12-3/TRBV12-4
cdr3_nt: TGTGCCACCAACCCAACGGCCGACAGGGGATGGAACAATGAGCAGTTCTTC
cdr3_aa: CATNPTADRGWNNEQFF

j_call: TRBJ2-1
d_call: TRBD2
clone_size: -
v_call: TRBV28
cdr3_nt: TGTGCCAGCAGTTCCCCACAAGCGGGAGGGGTGGGACACAATGAGCAGTTCTTC
cdr3_aa: CASSSPQAGGVGHNEQFF

j_call: TRBJ2-2
d_call: TRBD2
clone_size: -
v_call: TRBV28
cdr3_nt: TGTGCCAGCAGTTTAGTAGCGGGAGTTGGCACCGGGGAGCTGTTTTTT
cdr3_aa: CASSLVAGVGTGELFF

j_call: TRBJ2-4
d_call: -
clone_size: -
v_call: TRBV6-2/TRBV6-3
cdr3_nt: TGTGCCAGCAGTTACTCGACAACAGGGAGGGTTTCCAAAAACATTCAGTACTTC
cdr3_aa: CASSYSTTGRVSKNIQYF

j_call: TRBJ2-3
d_call: TRBD2
clone_size: many
v_call: TRBV4-3
cdr3_nt: TGCGCCAGCAGCCAAGATACACTAGCGGGAGTGGTAGATACGCAGTATTTT
cdr3_aa: CASSQDTLAGVVDTQYF

j_call: TRBJ2-3
d_call: -
clone_size: many
v_call: TRBV20-1
cdr3_nt: TGCAGTGCTAGGTCTACGACGAGCACAGATACGCAGTATTTT
cdr3_aa: CSARSTTSTDTQYF

j_call: TRBJ2-3
d_call: -
clone_size: few
v_call: TRBV29-1
cdr3_nt: TGCAGCGTTGGAGGACAGGAGGGAGGTACGCAGTATTTT
cdr3_aa: CSVGGQEGGTQYF

j_call: TRBJ2-1
d_call: -
clone_size: many
v_call: TRBV12-3/TRBV12-4
cdr3_nt: TGTGCCAGCAGTTTAGATCCGGACCTAGACAATGAGCAGTTCTTC
cdr3_aa: CASSLDPDLDNEQFF

j_call: TRBJ2-7
d_call: -
clone_size: few
v_call: TRBV11-2
cdr3_nt: TGTGCCAGCAGCAGTCTAGGACCGACGCCCCCCGAGCAGTACTTC
cdr3_aa: CASSSLGPTPPEQYF

j_call: TRBJ1-6
d_call: TRBD1
clone_size: -
v_call: TRBV2
cdr3_nt: TGTGCCAGCAGGAAACCGGGACAGAAATATAATTCACCCCTCCACTTT
cdr3_aa: CASRKPGQKYNSPLHF

j_call: TRBJ1-1
d_call: -
clone_size: few
v_call: TRBV12-3/TRBV12-4
cdr3_nt: TGTGCCAGCAGTTTAACCGGGGACTCGAACACTGAAGCTTTCTTT
cdr3_aa: CASSLTGDSNTEAFF

j_call: TRBJ2-5
d_call: -
clone_size: few
v_call: TRBV7-9
cdr3_nt: TGTGCCAGCAGCTTCGACGAGCGTGCAGAGACCCAGTACTTC
cdr3_aa: CASSFDERAETQYF

j_call: TRBJ1-6
d_call: TRBD1
clone_size: few
v_call: TRBV6-1
cdr3_nt: TGTGCCAGCAGTCCTACAGGGGGCGGTTCACCCCTCCACTTT
cdr3_aa: CASSPTGGGSPLHF